The rows below give T cell receptor beta chains drawn from one sample of a study of OX40 agonist ivuxolimab in advanced cancers. Method: immunoSEQ multiplex PCR; TCRdb's copy keeps in-frame clones and lacks some. The table lists more than 85,000 clones, about 90% of them singletons. The material sequenced was CD4+ or CD8+ T cells sorted from blood, taken in a trial of the OX40 agonist ivuxolimab. These receptor sequences come from an adult with an advanced solid tumor such as melanoma, head and neck, liver or kidney cancer. The CDR3 runs from the conserved cysteine through the conserved F or W. The D gene is left open where the match is weak. For some rows the clone size is stated as once, few or many, or as a class when expanded; others skip it.

v_gene: TRBV27; j_gene: TRBJ2-3; abundance: NA; d_gene: NA; CDR3nt: TGTGCCAGCAGTACGATCAGGGGTCCCCGCACAGATACGCAGTATTTT; CDR3aa: CASSTIRGPRTDTQYF
v_gene: TRBV9; j_gene: TRBJ1-2; abundance: NA; d_gene: TRBD1; CDR3nt: TGTGCCAGCAGCCCCCGGACAGGGGCAAACTATGGCTACACCTTC; CDR3aa: CASSPRTGANYGYTF
v_gene: TRBV28; j_gene: TRBJ1-1; abundance: NA; d_gene: TRBD1; CDR3nt: TGTGCCAGCAGTCTACAAGACACAGGGGGAACTTTCTTT; CDR3aa: CASSLQDTGGTFF
v_gene: TRBV7-9; j_gene: TRBJ2-5; abundance: NA; d_gene: NA; CDR3nt: TGTGCCAGCAGCTTAGTGTCAGGGGAAGAGACCCAGTACTTC; CDR3aa: CASSLVSGEETQYF
v_gene: TRBV27; j_gene: TRBJ2-1; abundance: NA; d_gene: TRBD1; CDR3nt: TGTGCCAGCAGGTCACAGGGGTGGTCCTACAATGAGCAGTTCTTC; CDR3aa: CASRSQGWSYNEQFF
v_gene: TRBV11-2; j_gene: TRBJ1-1; abundance: NA; d_gene: NA; CDR3nt: TGTGCCAGCAGCTTATCGACCCCCGCCATGCCTTTCTTT; CDR3aa: CASSLSTPAMPFF
v_gene: TRBV14; j_gene: TRBJ1-3; abundance: NA; d_gene: TRBD1; CDR3nt: TGTGCCAGCAGCCACGCCGGGACAGGGGGAAACACCATATATTTT; CDR3aa: CASSHAGTGGNTIYF
v_gene: TRBV29-1; j_gene: TRBJ2-5; abundance: NA; d_gene: TRBD2; CDR3nt: TGCAGCGGGAGCCCTGCGGGAGGGCCTATGGAGACCCAGTACTTC; CDR3aa: CSGSPAGGPMETQYF
v_gene: TRBV29-1; j_gene: TRBJ1-4; abundance: once; d_gene: NA; CDR3nt: TGCAGCGTTGATGCAGGTGGTGGGGAAAAACTGTTTTTT; CDR3aa: CSVDAGGGEKLFF
v_gene: TRBV6-4; j_gene: TRBJ1-5; abundance: NA; d_gene: NA; CDR3nt: TGTGCCAGCAGTGAATACAGGGTGCCTCAGCCCCAGCATTTT; CDR3aa: CASSEYRVPQPQHF
v_gene: TRBV5-4; j_gene: TRBJ2-1; abundance: NA; d_gene: TRBD2; CDR3nt: TGTGCCAGCAGCTTGGCAACGGGAGGGTCTTACAATGAGCAGTTCTTC; CDR3aa: CASSLATGGSYNEQFF
v_gene: TRBV2; j_gene: TRBJ1-5; abundance: NA; d_gene: TRBD1; CDR3nt: TGTGCCAGCAGTGGGGGCCCAACAGGGGATCAGCCCCAGCATTTT; CDR3aa: CASSGGPTGDQPQHF
v_gene: TRBV4-2; j_gene: TRBJ2-1; abundance: NA; d_gene: NA; CDR3nt: TGTGCCAGCAGCCAAGTAGGGGTCGATGAGCAGTTCTTC; CDR3aa: CASSQVGVDEQFF
v_gene: TRBV7-2; j_gene: TRBJ2-3; abundance: NA; d_gene: TRBD2; CDR3nt: TGTGCCAGCAGCGCCGCTAGCGGGAGGGCCACTCCCACGCAGTATTTT; CDR3aa: CASSAASGRATPTQYF
v_gene: TRBV19; j_gene: TRBJ1-5; abundance: NA; d_gene: NA; CDR3nt: TGTGCCAGTGGTCTCGGACCCTATCAGCCCCAGCATTTT; CDR3aa: CASGLGPYQPQHF
v_gene: TRBV2; j_gene: TRBJ1-2; abundance: NA; d_gene: NA; CDR3nt: TGTGCCAGCAAGGACAGAGTCTTGGGCTATGGCTACACCTTC; CDR3aa: CASKDRVLGYGYTF
v_gene: TRBV7-2; j_gene: TRBJ1-2; abundance: NA; d_gene: NA; CDR3nt: TGTGCCAGCAGCTTTCTGCCGAGGGGGGCGAGAGGATATGGCTACACCTTC; CDR3aa: CASSFLPRGARGYGYTF
v_gene: TRBV5-4; j_gene: TRBJ2-1; abundance: NA; d_gene: NA; CDR3nt: TGTGCCAGCAGCCCGACAGGCTCCTACAATGAGCAGTTCTTC; CDR3aa: CASSPTGSYNEQFF
v_gene: TRBV12-5; j_gene: TRBJ1-1; abundance: once; d_gene: NA; CDR3nt: TGTGCTAGTGGTTTGGTACAGGCAGGGATGTACACTGAAGCTTTCTTT; CDR3aa: CASGLVQAGMYTEAFF
v_gene: TRBV4-1; j_gene: TRBJ2-4; abundance: NA; d_gene: TRBD2; CDR3nt: TGCGCCAGCAGCCAACCCGTGAGCGGGAGGGGCAAAAACATTCAGTACTTC; CDR3aa: CASSQPVSGRGKNIQYF
v_gene: TRBV7-6; j_gene: TRBJ2-7; abundance: NA; d_gene: NA; CDR3nt: TGTGCCAGCAGCTTAAACAGGGCCGTAGACGAGCAGTACTTC; CDR3aa: CASSLNRAVDEQYF
v_gene: TRBV5-3; j_gene: TRBJ2-3; abundance: NA; d_gene: TRBD2; CDR3nt: TGTGCCAGAAGCTTAAGCGGGAGGACTGCAGATACGCAGTATTTT; CDR3aa: CARSLSGRTADTQYF
v_gene: TRBV7-2; j_gene: TRBJ1-3; abundance: NA; d_gene: NA; CDR3nt: TGTGCCAGCAGCTCCGCCGCGGCCCCTGGAAACACCATATATTTT; CDR3aa: CASSSAAAPGNTIYF
v_gene: TRBV7-8; j_gene: TRBJ1-4; abundance: NA; d_gene: NA; CDR3nt: TGTGCCAGCAGCTTACAGTTGGCAGGGAGTGAAAAACTGTTTTTT; CDR3aa: CASSLQLAGSEKLFF
v_gene: TRBV27; j_gene: TRBJ2-7; abundance: NA; d_gene: NA; CDR3nt: TGTGCCAGCAGTCCGGTGCTGGGCGAGCAGTACTTC; CDR3aa: CASSPVLGEQYF
v_gene: TRBV7-2; j_gene: TRBJ2-1; abundance: NA; d_gene: NA; CDR3nt: TGTGCCAGCAGCTTAAATCGAGGGGAACAGTTCTTC; CDR3aa: CASSLNRGEQFF
v_gene: TRBV18; j_gene: TRBJ1-3; abundance: NA; d_gene: NA; CDR3nt: TGTGCCAGCTCCCCCCCGGGGGGCACCATATATTTT; CDR3aa: CASSPPGGTIYF
v_gene: TRBV5-3; j_gene: TRBJ2-7; abundance: NA; d_gene: TRBD2; CDR3nt: TGTGCCAGAAGCTGGGGCCGGGACTATAACTGCGAGCAGTACTTC; CDR3aa: CARSWGRDYNCEQYF
v_gene: TRBV28; j_gene: TRBJ2-1; abundance: NA; d_gene: NA; CDR3nt: TGTGCCAGCCAAACCCCTTCCGGGAATGAGCAGTTCTTC; CDR3aa: CASQTPSGNEQFF
v_gene: TRBV29-1; j_gene: TRBJ1-4; abundance: NA; d_gene: NA; CDR3nt: TGCAGCGTTGAAGATCTTACAGCTTTTAATGAAAAACTGTTTTTT; CDR3aa: CSVEDLTAFNEKLFF
v_gene: TRBV7-9; j_gene: TRBJ2-7; abundance: once; d_gene: TRBD1; CDR3nt: TGTGCCAGCAGCTTATGGGGGACAGGGCGGTTCGAGCAGTACTTC; CDR3aa: CASSLWGTGRFEQYF
v_gene: TRBV19; j_gene: TRBJ1-4; abundance: once; d_gene: NA; CDR3nt: TGTGCCAGTAGTATAGGGCGGGGGCGACGTGAAAAACTGTTTTTT; CDR3aa: CASSIGRGRREKLFF
v_gene: TRBV19; j_gene: TRBJ2-7; abundance: NA; d_gene: NA; CDR3nt: TGTGCCAGTAGTATAGGACCACAGTCCTACGAGCAGTACTTC; CDR3aa: CASSIGPQSYEQYF
v_gene: TRBV11-3; j_gene: TRBJ2-1; abundance: NA; d_gene: NA; CDR3nt: TGTGCCAGCAGCTTAGTTTTTTCCCTAGGGTACAATGAGCAGTTCTTC; CDR3aa: CASSLVFSLGYNEQFF
v_gene: TRBV5-1; j_gene: TRBJ2-5; abundance: NA; d_gene: NA; CDR3nt: TGCGCCAGCAGCTGGAACTTACAAGAGACCCAGTACTTC; CDR3aa: CASSWNLQETQYF
v_gene: TRBV19; j_gene: TRBJ2-6; abundance: NA; d_gene: NA; CDR3nt: TGTGCCACCGGGACTCCTTTGTCTGGGGCCAACGTCCTGACTTTC; CDR3aa: CATGTPLSGANVLTF
v_gene: TRBV4-3; j_gene: TRBJ1-3; abundance: NA; d_gene: NA; CDR3nt: TGCGCCAGCAGCCAGAACTGGGGACTGACCTCTGGAAACACCATATATTTT; CDR3aa: CASSQNWGLTSGNTIYF
v_gene: TRBV2; j_gene: TRBJ2-7; abundance: NA; d_gene: NA; CDR3nt: TGTGCCAGCAGTCAGGGGCGAGACGAGCAGTACTTC; CDR3aa: CASSQGRDEQYF
v_gene: TRBV25-1; j_gene: TRBJ1-1; abundance: NA; d_gene: TRBD1; CDR3nt: TGTGCCAGCAGTGCCGACAGGGGCGGGCGGACTGAAGCTTTCTTT; CDR3aa: CASSADRGGRTEAFF
v_gene: TRBV5-1; j_gene: TRBJ1-2; abundance: NA; d_gene: TRBD1; CDR3nt: TGCGCCAGCAGCCCGGCGACAGGGGGTACCTATGGCTACACCTTC; CDR3aa: CASSPATGGTYGYTF
v_gene: TRBV5-4; j_gene: TRBJ2-3; abundance: NA; d_gene: NA; CDR3nt: TGTGCCAGCAGCGGCGGGGCCCCCACAGATACGCAGTATTTT; CDR3aa: CASSGGAPTDTQYF
v_gene: TRBV7-9; j_gene: TRBJ2-3; abundance: NA; d_gene: NA; CDR3nt: TGTGCCAGCAGCTCTTCGTCAGATACGCAGTATTTT; CDR3aa: CASSSSSDTQYF
v_gene: TRBV2; j_gene: TRBJ2-3; abundance: NA; d_gene: NA; CDR3nt: TGTGCCAGCAGTGAACTCAGGTACAGGACAACACCCACAGATACGCAGTATTTT; CDR3aa: CASSELRYRTTPTDTQYF
v_gene: TRBV18; j_gene: TRBJ2-3; abundance: NA; d_gene: TRBD2; CDR3nt: TGTGCCAGCTCACCCCTAGCGGGAGACACAGATACGCAGTATTTT; CDR3aa: CASSPLAGDTDTQYF
v_gene: TRBV5-4; j_gene: TRBJ2-7; abundance: NA; d_gene: TRBD2; CDR3nt: TGTGCCAGCAGCCTTAGCGGGCCTAGCACCTACGAGCAGTACTTC; CDR3aa: CASSLSGPSTYEQYF
v_gene: TRBV6-1; j_gene: TRBJ2-4; abundance: NA; d_gene: NA; CDR3nt: TGTGCCAGCAGTGACAGGGCCCAAGGGACGAGCAAAAACATTCAGTACTTC; CDR3aa: CASSDRAQGTSKNIQYF
v_gene: TRBV18; j_gene: TRBJ2-5; abundance: once; d_gene: TRBD2; CDR3nt: TGTGCCAGCTCAGACGGTCGGACTAGCGGTCAAGAGACCCAGTACTTC; CDR3aa: CASSDGRTSGQETQYF
v_gene: TRBV9; j_gene: TRBJ2-1; abundance: NA; d_gene: TRBD2; CDR3nt: TGTGCCAGCAGCGCCCTGACTAGCGGACTATACAATGAGCAGTTCTTC; CDR3aa: CASSALTSGLYNEQFF
v_gene: TRBV27; j_gene: TRBJ2-1; abundance: few; d_gene: NA; CDR3nt: TGTGCCAGCAGTTTATGGGGGACAATTAGCAATGAGCAGTTCTTC; CDR3aa: CASSLWGTISNEQFF
v_gene: TRBV5-1; j_gene: TRBJ2-7; abundance: NA; d_gene: NA; CDR3nt: TGCGCCAGCCAAAATGGCCGTAACCCGCTCCACGAGCAGTACTTC; CDR3aa: CASQNGRNPLHEQYF
v_gene: TRBV7-2; j_gene: TRBJ2-2; abundance: NA; d_gene: TRBD2; CDR3nt: TGTGCCAGCAGCTTAAACGGCGGGAGGGCCGTCGGGGAGCTGTTTTTT; CDR3aa: CASSLNGGRAVGELFF
v_gene: TRBV7-2; j_gene: TRBJ2-5; abundance: NA; d_gene: TRBD2; CDR3nt: TGTGCCAGCAGCCTTCTGTCTAGCGGGAGGGGGGAGACCCAGTACTTC; CDR3aa: CASSLLSSGRGETQYF
v_gene: TRBV25-1; j_gene: TRBJ2-3; abundance: NA; d_gene: TRBD2; CDR3nt: TGTGCCAGCAGTGAGCGGGAGGGCCGGGGGGATACGCAGTATTTT; CDR3aa: CASSEREGRGDTQYF
v_gene: TRBV11-3; j_gene: TRBJ2-1; abundance: NA; d_gene: TRBD2; CDR3nt: TGTGCCAGCAGTTTTGGTGGGACTAGCGGGAGGGCCATCTACAATGAGCAGTTCTTC; CDR3aa: CASSFGGTSGRAIYNEQFF
v_gene: TRBV19; j_gene: TRBJ2-7; abundance: NA; d_gene: TRBD1; CDR3nt: TGTGCCAGTAGGGGACAGGGAAGTTGGCGCGAGCAGTACTTC; CDR3aa: CASRGQGSWREQYF